A selection of T cell receptor beta chains follows, all from one sample in a study of beta chain features in type 1 diabetes. Data came from immunoSEQ multiplex PCR; TCRdb stores just in-frame clones and leaves some out. The sample lists hundreds of thousands of clones; approximately 16% were seen once. The sequenced material came from naive CD4+ T cells from blood. The receptors here all came from a man aged 18 to 29 with type 1 diabetes. Each CDR3 is given with its conserved first and last residue. A D gene is named only where the DNA matches it firmly. The size entry is marked missing in some rows and otherwise reads once, few, many or a size class.

j_call clone_size d_call v_call cdr3_nt cdr3_aa
TRBJ2-7 . TRBD1 TRBV7-2 TGTGCCAGCAGCGAGGACAGGGGACAACGTTACGAGCAGTACTTC CASSEDRGQRYEQYF
TRBJ1-2 . . TRBV30 TGTGCCTGGACGATGCGCTATGGCTACACCTTC CAWTMRYGYTF
TRBJ1-2 few TRBD1 TRBV29-1 TGCAGCGCAAAAGACAGGGCGAGTGGCTACACCTTC CSAKDRASGYTF
TRBJ2-5 few . TRBV27 TGTGCCAGCAGTTTAGCCTCGGGAGAGACCCAGTACTTC CASSLASGETQYF
TRBJ2-3 few . TRBV18 TGTGCCAGCTCACCATACACAGATACGCAGTATTTT CASSPYTDTQYF
TRBJ2-1 . TRBD2 TRBV6-5 TGTGCCAGCAGTTACGCGTGGGAGGGGAGCAATGAGCAGTTCTTC CASSYAWEGSNEQFF
TRBJ2-2 few . TRBV19 TGTGCCAGTAGTATAGGAGGCGTGAACACCGGGGAGCTGTTTTTT CASSIGGVNTGELFF
TRBJ2-5 . TRBD2 TRBV7-9 TGTGCCAGCAGAGGCCGGCTAGCGGTCCAAGAGACCCAGTACTTC CASRGRLAVQETQYF
TRBJ2-3 few . TRBV4-3 TGCGCCACCTCGACAAACATGCGGGGCACAGATACGCAGTATTTT CATSTNMRGTDTQYF
TRBJ1-1 . TRBD1 TRBV18 TGTGCCAGCTCAGCCGGGACAGCCAACACTGAAGCTTTCTTT CASSAGTANTEAFF
TRBJ2-7 . TRBD1 TRBV5-1 TGCGCCAGCAGCTTCATGGACAGGGAGAGGTACGAGCAGTACTTC CASSFMDRERYEQYF
TRBJ1-4 . . TRBV9 TGTGCCAGCAGCGTGGGAGTGGGCAGCTCTAATGAAAAACTGTTTTTT CASSVGVGSSNEKLFF
TRBJ1-4 few . TRBV25-1 TGTGCCAGCAGTTTGCGGGGAGGGTTTGGGGAAAAACTGTTTTTT CASSLRGGFGEKLFF
TRBJ2-5 . . TRBV12-5 TGTGCTAGTGGCCGGGGAGTTGGGACCCAGTACTTC CASGRGVGTQYF
TRBJ2-1 few . TRBV15 TGTGCCACCAGCAGAGATCGGGGGGCGAATGAGCAGTTCTTC CATSRDRGANEQFF
TRBJ2-7 few TRBD1 TRBV30 TGTGCCTGGAAAGGACAGGCGTCCTACGAGCAGTACTTC CAWKGQASYEQYF